Sequencing of this T cell receptor (beta chain) was carried out in a study of blood T cell repertoires in COVID-19. Those who participated ranged in age from roughly 18 to 89 years and resided in 20 to 30 US areas. Clones were read by immunoSEQ multiplex PCR, and TCRdb kept only the in-frame ones, dropping some. This table has about 210,000 clones, 86% appearing once. Sequencing was done on a sample of PBMCs or T cells enriched from blood (not recorded which). This sequence originates from a man in his forties with acute COVID-19.

CDR3 sequence: CASSLTSGRNEQYF. The CDR3 region has the DNA TGTGCCAGCAGCTTGACTAGCGGGAGGAACGAGCAGTACTTC. The chain employs TRBV28 and TRBJ2-7; 13 bases map to TRBD2. Trimming took 6 bases from V and 5 from J; bases not matched to a gene: 4. Germline V gene data show CDR1 as MDHEN and CDR2 as SYDVKM. The CDR3 runs to 14 residues.